The present TCR beta chain was sequenced within a study of blood T cell repertoires in COVID-19. Study-wide context: The study drew acute and convalescent COVID-19 samples from the United States, Italy and Spain. Nucleic acid was either cDNA or gDNA, and it came from T cells, B-cell-depleted T cells, or PBMCs.

In the authors' workflow: Reference gene primers were amplified, and this amplification served to estimate nucleated cell counts. Sequencing used immunoSEQ multiplex PCR; TCRdb keeps in-frame clones, though not all of them. V, J and clone size are taken as reported in that table, and D and trimming were inferred from the DNA itself. The sample has about 73,000 clones, approximately 89% seen once. This CDR3 comprises 16 residues. Germline-derived CDR1 and CDR2 are MDHEN and SYDVKM. V was trimmed by 5 bases and J by 4 bases, leaving 18 bases between them. The chain couples TRBV28 to TRBJ1-3; no clear D. The TCR sequence derives from a man older than 75 with acute or convalescent COVID-19. Sequencing was performed on peripheral blood. CDR3 sequence: CASSTPYQTSGNTIYF. For the CDR3, the DNA is TGTGCCAGCAGTACCCCTTATCAGACATCGGGAAACACCATATATTTT.